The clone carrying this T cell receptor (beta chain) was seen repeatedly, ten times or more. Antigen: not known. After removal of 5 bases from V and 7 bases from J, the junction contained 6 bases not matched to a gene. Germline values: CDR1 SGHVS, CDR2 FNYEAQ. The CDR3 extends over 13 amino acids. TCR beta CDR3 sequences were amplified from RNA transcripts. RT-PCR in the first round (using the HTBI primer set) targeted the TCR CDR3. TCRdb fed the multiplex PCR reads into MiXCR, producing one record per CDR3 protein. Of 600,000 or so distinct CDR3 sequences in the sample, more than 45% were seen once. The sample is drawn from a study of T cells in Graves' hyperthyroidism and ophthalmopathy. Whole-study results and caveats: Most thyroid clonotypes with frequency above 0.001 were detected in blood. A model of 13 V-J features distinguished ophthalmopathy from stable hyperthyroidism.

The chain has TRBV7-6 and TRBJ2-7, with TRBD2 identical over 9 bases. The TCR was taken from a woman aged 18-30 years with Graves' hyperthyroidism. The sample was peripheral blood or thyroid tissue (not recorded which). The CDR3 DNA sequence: TGTGCCAGCAGCCTCGGGACTAGCCGAGAGCAGTACTTC. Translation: CASSLGTSREQYF.